A single sample gave rise to the 21 T cell receptor beta chains below, sequenced in a study of graft-versus-host responses after intestinal transplantation. Produced via immunoSEQ multiplex PCR; TCRdb's table is partial and in-frame only. The top ten hold 0.11% of the sample, which has 70,000 to 95,000 clones, under 90% seen once. Which antigens these TCRs recognize remains unknown. The specimen was unstimulated CD4+ T cells sorted from spleen or lymph node cells, collected before intestinal transplant. These receptors all come from a human donor who received an intestinal transplant.

J is TRBJ2-3 and V is TRBV9; 10 nucleotides line up with TRBD2. The V gene end was trimmed by 4 bases and the J gene end by 3 bases; junction bases not matched to a gene: 8. This CDR3 comprises 16 residues. In germline, CDR1 is SGDLS, CDR2 YYNGEE. The CDR3 region is CASSPGQRGGTDTQYF. The CDR3, as DNA: TGTGCCAGCAGCCCCGGGCAGCGGGGGGGTACAGATACGCAGTATTTT.

The chain links TRBV5-1 to TRBJ2-5; TRBD2 aligns across 10 bases. Germline V gene sequence: CDR1 SGHRS, CDR2 YFSETQ. This CDR3 region has 14 residues. The trim removed 7 bases at V and 5 bases at J, leaving 8 bases unmatched. CDR3 coding DNA: TGCGCCAGCGAAGCGGGGGGGCCGAGGGAGACCCAGTACTTC. Amino acids: CASEAGGPRETQYF.

The chain links TRBV27 to TRBJ1-6; unclear D gene. CDR1 and CDR2 from the germline V gene are MNHEY and SMNVEV (reference sequence). V lost 5 bases and J lost 9, with 20 bases in between. The CDR3 sequence is 16 residues long. In DNA, the CDR3 is TGTGCCAGCAGTCCCCCGCGGACGCGGGTGGGTTCACCCCTCCACTTT. The encoded protein is CASSPPRTRVGSPLHF.

The genes are TRBV5-4 and TRBJ1-2, with 8 bases lining up with TRBD1. Germline values: CDR1 SGHNT, CDR2 YYREEE (reference sequence). V lost 4 bases, J lost 8 bases, and 7 bases stayed unmatched. The CDR3 is 13 amino acids. The DNA of the CDR3 is TGTGCCAGCAGCCCGGACAGGGAGGGCGGCTACACCTTC. It yields the protein CASSPDREGGYTF.

The chain recombines TRBV18 with TRBJ1-1; 7 bases agree with TRBD1. Trimming at V came to 3 bases and at J to 7 bases, leaving 11 bases not matched to a gene. Looked up from germline, CDR1 is KGHSH and CDR2 is LQKENI. CDR3 size: 15 residues. CDR3 coding DNA: TGTGCCAGCTCACCTAGCTGGGGACAGCAGGATGAAGCTTTCTTT. This sequence encodes CASSPSWGQQDEAFF.

The chain uses TRBV5-1 and TRBJ2-5, with 13 bases fitting TRBD2. V lost 4 bases, J lost 3 bases, and 6 bases stayed unmatched. CDR3 length: 16 residues. Looked up from germline, CDR1 is SGHRS and CDR2 is YFSETQ. The chain's CDR3 is CASSARLAGGKETQYF. The CDR3 DNA reads as TGCGCCAGCAGCGCTCGACTAGCGGGGGGAAAAGAGACCCAGTACTTC.

This clone was found once. The chain couples TRBV7-8 to TRBJ2-2; 9 bases are a match to TRBD2. CDR3 length: 16 amino acids. Germline CDR1 SGHVS, CDR2 FQNEAQ. With 3 bases clipped from V and 4 bases from J, the junction kept 6 bases outside the gene matches. CDR3 DNA: TGTGCCAGCAGCTTGGGCGGGGGGGTGGCCACCGGGGAGCTGTTTTTT. Residues: CASSLGGGVATGELFF.

The J gene is TRBJ1-6, the V gene TRBV4-1; the D is unclear. The CDR3 contains 18 residues. In germline, CDR1 is MGHRA, CDR2 YSYEKL. V shed 4 bases and J shed 7 bases, with 23 bases lying between them. The CDR3 spells CASSPHQALRTSNSPLHF. For the CDR3, the DNA is TGCGCCAGCAGCCCCCACCAGGCTTTGCGCACCTCAAATTCACCCCTCCACTTT.

V usage is TRBV19 and J usage is TRBJ2-2; 7 bases fit TRBD2. Germline-derived CDR1 and CDR2 are LNHDA and SQIVND (reference sequence). This CDR3 region has 14 residues. The V segment lost 6 bases and the J segment 6 bases; nucleotides outside the gene matches: 7. The CDR3 nucleotides are TGTGCCAGTAGGGGAGGGCCGTGGGCCGGGGAGCTGTTTTTT. This sequence encodes CASRGGPWAGELFF.

The CDR3: CASSLGSFSEKLFF. CDR3 bases: TGCGCCAGCAGTCTAGGCTCGTTTTCGGAAAAACTGTTTTTT. This chain links TRBV5-1 with TRBJ1-4; no definite D call. Trimming stripped 5 bases from V and 8 bases from J, with 16 bases between. The CDR3 is 14 residues long. CDR1 and CDR2 (germline): SGHRS, YFSETQ. Drawing the rest from reference TRBV5-1 and TRBJ1-4, the complete variable domain is KAGVTQTPRYLIKTRGQQVTLSCSPISGHRSVSWYQQTPGQGLQFLFEYFSETQRNKGNFPGRFSGRQFSNSRSEMNVSTLELGDSALYLCASSLGSFSEKLFFGSGTQLSVL.

J is TRBJ2-3 and V is TRBV29-1; D may be TRBD2 (7 bases). The V end lost 6 bases, the J end lost 2 bases, and 18 bases lay between the germline ends. The germline V gene has CDR1 SQVTM and CDR2 ANQGSEA. The CDR3 has 15 residues. The CDR3 loop reads CSVWGGRENTDTQYF. CDR3 nucleotide sequence: TGCAGCGTGTGGGGGGGCAGGGAAAACACAGATACGCAGTATTTT.

This chain links TRBV6-5 with TRBJ1-1; a weak D match, TRBD1 (5 bases). The CDR3 runs to 13 residues. Trimming shortened V by 6 bases and J by 1 base, and 9 bases separated the two germline ends. CDR1 and CDR2 (germline): MNHEY, SVGAGI. The CDR3 coding sequence is TGTGCCAGCAGGCGACAGAGGAACACTGAAGCTTTCTTT. Amino acids: CASRRQRNTEAFF.

V and J are TRBV11-1 and TRBJ2-1, with a tentative D call TRBD2 (5 bases). Per the germline V gene, CDR1 is SGHAT and CDR2 is FQDESV (reference sequence). The CDR3 loop spans 15 amino acids. The germline V and J ends were trimmed by 5 bases and 4 bases, with 15 bases remaining between them. CDR3 coding DNA: TGTGCCAGCAGCCCCCGGGGTAGCGTATACAATGAGCAGTTCTTC. Protein product: CASSPRGSVYNEQFF.

The CDR3 spells CAWMRDSFYTF. CDR3 in DNA: TGTGCCTGGATGAGGGACTCCTTCTACACCTTC. The chain joins TRBV30 to TRBJ1-2; tentatively, D is TRBD1 (5 bases). CDR1 GTSNPN and CDR2 SVGIG come from the germline V gene (reference sequence). Trimming removed 4 bases at V and 10 bases at J, with 13 bases between. CDR3 length: 11 amino acids.

The V and J genes are TRBV12-5 and TRBJ2-4; the match to TRBD1 covers 7 bases. Trimming at V came to 7 bases and at J to 4 bases, leaving 7 bases not matched to a gene. This CDR3 is built from 14 residues. Germline V gene lookup returns CDR1 LGHNT and CDR2 FRNRAP. The CDR3 bases are TGTGCTAGTGCGACCAGGGACAGAAAAAACATTCAGTACTTC. This sequence encodes CASATRDRKNIQYF. The variable domain in full, completed from reference TRBV12-5 and TRBJ2-4, reads DARVTQTPRHKVTEMGQEVTMRCQPILGHNTVFWYRQTMMQGLELLAYFRNRAPLDDSGMPKDRFSAEMPDATLATLKIQPSEPRDSAVYFCASATRDRKNIQYFGAGTRLSVL.

This rearrangement joins TRBV7-9 to TRBJ1-4; D call uncertain. This CDR3 has 19 amino acids. Trimming removed 4 bases from V and 1 base from J, with 22 bases in between. CDR1 SEHNR and CDR2 FQNEAQ come from the germline V gene (reference sequence). CDR3 bases: TGTGCCAGCAGCTCACCCTTGGGCCCCAAGGATATAACTAATGAAAAACTGTTTTTT. Protein sequence: CASSSPLGPKDITNEKLFF.

The chain links TRBV5-1 to TRBJ1-3, with D unresolved. This CDR3 has 15 amino acids. V shed 0 bases and J shed 1 base, with 8 bases lying between them. Germline CDR1 is SGHRS and CDR2 is YFSETQ. In DNA form, the CDR3 reads TGCGCCAGCAGCTTGGACACAGAATCTGGAAACACCATATATTTT. This encodes CASSLDTESGNTIYF. Full variable domain (missing parts from reference TRBV5-1 and TRBJ1-3): KAGVTQTPRYLIKTRGQQVTLSCSPISGHRSVSWYQQTPGQGLQFLFEYFSETQRNKGNFPGRFSGRQFSNSRSEMNVSTLELGDSALYLCASSLDTESGNTIYFGEGSWLTVV.

V gene TRBV18 combines with J gene TRBJ2-4, with TRBD1 matching over 7 bases. The CDR3 covers 14 residues. Germline trimming cut 2 bases from V and 7 bases from J; bases unmatched to any gene: 5. Per germline, CDR1 KGHSH and CDR2 LQKENI. The CDR3 DNA follows: TGTGCCAGCTCACCAGACAGGGTCTGGAACATTCAGTACTTC. Translating gives CASSPDRVWNIQYF.

The chain couples TRBV6-5 to TRBJ1-5; D perhaps matches TRBD1 (5 bases). The V end was cut by 1 base, the J end by 3 bases, with 7 bases between. The CDR3 has 14 residues. Germline V gene sequence: CDR1 MNHEY, CDR2 SVGAGI. The CDR3 DNA is TGTGCCAGCAGTTACTTGGGGCCCAATCAGCCCCAGCATTTT. Residues: CASSYLGPNQPQHF.

The gene calls are TRBV10-1 and TRBJ2-5; 10 bases line up with TRBD2. Germline values: CDR1 WNHNN, CDR2 SYGVQD (reference sequence). CDR3 length: 17 amino acids. The trim removed 5 bases at V and 1 base at J, leaving 10 bases unmatched. The CDR3 sequence: CASSKGRASGGQETQYF. The CDR3 nucleotides read TGCGCCAGCAGTAAGGGTCGGGCTAGCGGGGGCCAAGAGACCCAGTACTTC.

The chain joins TRBV6-5 to TRBJ1-6; no definite D call. The CDR3 is 12 residues long. CDR1 is MNHEY, CDR2 SVGAGI, per germline. V lost 2 bases and J lost 8, with 4 bases in between. In DNA, the CDR3 is TGTGCCAGCAGTTACCCTCATTCACCCCTCCACTTT. Its protein is CASSYPHSPLHF.